The rows below give T cell receptor beta chains drawn from one sample of a study of CD4+ T cells in melanoma. Using immunoSEQ multiplex PCR, the repertoire was profiled, and TCRdb retains in-frame clones only, with some absent. The sample has some 4,900 clones, approximately 60% seen once. Sequences were obtained from cells from a culture (not recorded whether cultured in vitro). These receptors originate from a human donor with melanoma. Each CDR3 is given with its conserved first and last residue. The order of the fields is D gene, clone size, J gene, V gene, CDR3 length, CDR3 protein, CDR3 DNA. D genes are given only for firm matches. Rows give clone size only sometimes, using once, few, many, or a class for an expanded clone.

D gene: -
clone size: -
J gene: TRBJ1-1
V gene: TRBV5-1
CDR3 length: 14
CDR3 protein: CASSRSIGDTEAFF
CDR3 DNA: TGCGCCAGCAGCCGCTCGATCGGGGACACTGAAGCTTTCTTT

D gene: -
clone size: medium-sized
J gene: TRBJ2-7
V gene: TRBV11-1
CDR3 length: 15
CDR3 protein: CASSHGTSGVYEQYF
CDR3 DNA: TGTGCCAGCAGCCACGGGACATCAGGCGTCTACGAGCAGTACTTC

D gene: TRBD1
clone size: -
J gene: TRBJ1-2
V gene: TRBV7-6
CDR3 length: 16
CDR3 protein: CASSLDRDRPDYGYTF
CDR3 DNA: TGTGCCAGCAGCTTAGACCGGGACAGGCCGGACTATGGCTACACCTTC

D gene: -
clone size: -
J gene: TRBJ2-7
V gene: TRBV2
CDR3 length: 13
CDR3 protein: CASSVQGPYEQYF
CDR3 DNA: TGTGCCAGCAGTGTCCAGGGGCCCTACGAGCAGTACTTC

D gene: -
clone size: -
J gene: TRBJ2-6
V gene: TRBV19
CDR3 length: 16
CDR3 protein: CASTPLGETGANVLTF
CDR3 DNA: TGTGCCAGCACTCCACTGGGGGAAACTGGGGCCAACGTCCTGACTTTC

D gene: -
clone size: medium-sized
J gene: TRBJ1-3
V gene: TRBV14
CDR3 length: 16
CDR3 protein: CASSQFGVRSGNTIYF
CDR3 DNA: TGTGCCAGCAGCCAATTCGGCGTCCGCTCTGGAAACACCATATATTTT

D gene: TRBD1
clone size: -
J gene: TRBJ2-7
V gene: TRBV2
CDR3 length: 13
CDR3 protein: CASLGQGAGEQYF
CDR3 DNA: TGTGCCAGCTTGGGACAGGGGGCAGGCGAGCAGTACTTC

D gene: TRBD1
clone size: -
J gene: TRBJ1-2
V gene: TRBV7-9
CDR3 length: 13
CDR3 protein: CASSPPGGYGYTF
CDR3 DNA: TGTGCCAGCAGTCCGCCAGGGGGCTATGGCTACACCTTC

D gene: -
clone size: -
J gene: TRBJ1-1
V gene: TRBV12-3/TRBV12-4
CDR3 length: 13
CDR3 protein: CASGGPLNTEAFF
CDR3 DNA: TGTGCCAGCGGGGGCCCGCTGAACACTGAAGCTTTCTTT

D gene: -
clone size: few
J gene: TRBJ2-2
V gene: TRBV7-2
CDR3 length: 12
CDR3 protein: CASSLETGELFF
CDR3 DNA: TGTGCCAGCAGCTTAGAAACCGGGGAGCTGTTTTTT

D gene: TRBD1
clone size: -
J gene: TRBJ2-7
V gene: TRBV6-5
CDR3 length: 13
CDR3 protein: CASSRDRKYEQYF
CDR3 DNA: TGTGCCAGCAGTCGGGACAGAAAATACGAGCAGTACTTC

D gene: TRBD1
clone size: few
J gene: TRBJ2-1
V gene: TRBV7-9
CDR3 length: 15
CDR3 protein: CASSLSTTGTYEQFF
CDR3 DNA: TGTGCCAGCAGCCTATCCACGACAGGGACCTATGAGCAGTTCTTC

D gene: TRBD1
clone size: -
J gene: TRBJ1-1
V gene: TRBV5-1
CDR3 length: 12
CDR3 protein: CASSYGQGEAFF
CDR3 DNA: TGCGCCAGCAGCTACGGACAGGGTGAAGCTTTCTTT

D gene: -
clone size: -
J gene: TRBJ1-6
V gene: TRBV28
CDR3 length: 15
CDR3 protein: CASSDSGALDSPLHF
CDR3 DNA: TGTGCCAGCAGTGACTCAGGGGCTTTGGATTCACCCCTCCACTTT

D gene: -
clone size: once
J gene: TRBJ1-1
V gene: TRBV11-3
CDR3 length: 13
CDR3 protein: CASSVGWDTEAFF
CDR3 DNA: TGTGCCAGCAGCGTCGGGTGGGACACTGAAGCTTTCTTT

D gene: -
clone size: -
J gene: TRBJ1-1
V gene: TRBV30
CDR3 length: 14
CDR3 protein: CAWSASGRGTEAFF
CDR3 DNA: TGTGCCTGGAGTGCATCAGGCCGGGGCACTGAAGCTTTCTTT

D gene: -
clone size: -
J gene: TRBJ2-2
V gene: TRBV24-1
CDR3 length: 13
CDR3 protein: CATSGAGSGELFF
CDR3 DNA: TGTGCCACCAGTGGGGCCGGGAGCGGGGAGCTGTTTTTT

D gene: -
clone size: once
J gene: TRBJ2-7
V gene: TRBV7-9
CDR3 length: 12
CDR3 protein: CASSLEVGEQYF
CDR3 DNA: TGTGCCAGCAGCTTAGAGGTGGGCGAGCAGTACTTC

D gene: TRBD1
clone size: -
J gene: TRBJ1-5
V gene: TRBV12-5
CDR3 length: 14
CDR3 protein: CASGQQGYNQPQHF
CDR3 DNA: TGTGCTAGTGGTCAACAGGGGTACAATCAGCCCCAGCATTTT

D gene: -
clone size: -
J gene: TRBJ2-1
V gene: TRBV7-3
CDR3 length: 15
CDR3 protein: CASSLAPGPFDEQFF
CDR3 DNA: TGTGCCAGCAGCTTAGCCCCGGGGCCGTTCGATGAGCAGTTCTTC

D gene: -
clone size: -
J gene: TRBJ2-7
V gene: TRBV30
CDR3 length: 12
CDR3 protein: CAWTGAGYEQYF
CDR3 DNA: TGTGCCTGGACGGGAGCCGGCTACGAGCAGTACTTC

D gene: -
clone size: -
J gene: TRBJ2-6
V gene: TRBV19
CDR3 length: 14
CDR3 protein: CASSIGPGANVLTF
CDR3 DNA: TGTGCCAGTAGTATCGGGCCTGGGGCCAACGTCCTGACTTTC

D gene: -
clone size: -
J gene: TRBJ2-7
V gene: TRBV16
CDR3 length: 13
CDR3 protein: CASSPDISYEQYF
CDR3 DNA: TGTGCCAGCAGCCCCGACATCTCCTACGAGCAGTACTTC

D gene: -
clone size: -
J gene: TRBJ1-6
V gene: TRBV4-1
CDR3 length: 18
CDR3 protein: CASSQGRPPGPYNSPLHF
CDR3 DNA: TGCGCCAGCAGCCAAGGGCGCCCCCCGGGGCCCTATAATTCACCCCTCCACTTT

D gene: -
clone size: few
J gene: TRBJ2-7
V gene: TRBV7-7
CDR3 length: 13
CDR3 protein: CASSLTVGREQYF
CDR3 DNA: TGTGCTAGCAGCTTGACAGTGGGGCGCGAGCAGTACTTC

D gene: TRBD1
clone size: -
J gene: TRBJ1-2
V gene: TRBV5-6
CDR3 length: 14
CDR3 protein: CASRRTGANYGYTF
CDR3 DNA: TGTGCCAGCAGACGGACAGGGGCTAACTATGGCTACACCTTC

D gene: -
clone size: -
J gene: TRBJ1-3
V gene: TRBV2
CDR3 length: 15
CDR3 protein: CASSEDGVSGNTIYF
CDR3 DNA: TGTGCCAGCAGTGAGGACGGGGTTTCGGGAAACACCATATATTTT

D gene: -
clone size: -
J gene: TRBJ2-7
V gene: TRBV6-5
CDR3 length: 13
CDR3 protein: CASSPYLWDEQYF
CDR3 DNA: TGTGCCAGCAGCCCCTATTTGTGGGACGAGCAGTACTTC

D gene: TRBD2
clone size: -
J gene: TRBJ2-1
V gene: TRBV7-9
CDR3 length: 15
CDR3 protein: CASSLGAGGINEQFF
CDR3 DNA: TGTGCCAGCAGCTTAGGAGCGGGGGGCATCAATGAGCAGTTCTTC

D gene: TRBD1
clone size: -
J gene: TRBJ1-4
V gene: TRBV28
CDR3 length: 14
CDR3 protein: CASSPQGRGEKLFF
CDR3 DNA: TGTGCCAGCAGCCCACAGGGGCGCGGCGAAAAACTGTTTTTT

D gene: -
clone size: medium-sized
J gene: TRBJ2-7
V gene: TRBV4-3
CDR3 length: 15
CDR3 protein: CASSQDSSLSYEQYF
CDR3 DNA: TGCGCCAGCAGCCAAGATTCCAGCCTCTCCTACGAGCAGTACTTC

D gene: TRBD1
clone size: -
J gene: TRBJ2-2
V gene: TRBV7-8
CDR3 length: 17
CDR3 protein: CASIPPPGTGNTGELFF
CDR3 DNA: TGTGCCAGCATCCCCCCCCCAGGGACAGGGAACACCGGGGAGCTGTTTTTT

D gene: -
clone size: -
J gene: TRBJ1-6
V gene: TRBV2
CDR3 length: 17
CDR3 protein: CAGKAEPAYSYNSPLHF
CDR3 DNA: TGTGCCGGAAAGGCAGAGCCCGCTTACTCCTATAATTCACCCCTCCACTTT

D gene: TRBD1
clone size: -
J gene: TRBJ2-7
V gene: TRBV30
CDR3 length: 13
CDR3 protein: CAWTGTDAYEQYF
CDR3 DNA: TGTGCCTGGACCGGGACAGACGCCTACGAGCAGTACTTC

D gene: -
clone size: -
J gene: TRBJ1-2
V gene: TRBV20-1
CDR3 length: 11
CDR3 protein: CTDLDRPGYTF
CDR3 DNA: TGCACCGATTTAGACAGGCCAGGCTACACCTTC

D gene: -
clone size: -
J gene: TRBJ2-3
V gene: TRBV3-1/TRBV3-2
CDR3 length: 15
CDR3 protein: CASSQDRGPADTQYF
CDR3 DNA: TGTGCCAGCAGCCAAGATAGAGGTCCGGCAGATACGCAGTATTTT

D gene: -
clone size: few
J gene: TRBJ1-2
V gene: TRBV27
CDR3 length: 14
CDR3 protein: CASSFRGLRYGYTF
CDR3 DNA: TGTGCCAGCAGTTTCAGGGGCCTTCGCTATGGCTACACCTTC

D gene: -
clone size: few
J gene: TRBJ2-7
V gene: TRBV5-4
CDR3 length: 12
CDR3 protein: CASSSDGYEQYF
CDR3 DNA: TGTGCCAGCAGCTCGGACGGATACGAGCAGTACTTC

D gene: TRBD2
clone size: -
J gene: TRBJ2-3
V gene: TRBV19
CDR3 length: 16
CDR3 protein: CASSLTSGSSTDTQYF
CDR3 DNA: TGTGCCAGTAGTCTTACTAGCGGGTCCAGCACAGATACGCAGTATTTT

D gene: TRBD2
clone size: -
J gene: TRBJ2-3
V gene: TRBV3-1/TRBV3-2
CDR3 length: 15
CDR3 protein: CASSPTSGSTDTQYF
CDR3 DNA: TGTGCCAGCAGCCCAACTAGCGGCAGCACAGATACGCAGTATTTT

D gene: -
clone size: -
J gene: TRBJ2-1
V gene: TRBV19
CDR3 length: 10
CDR3 protein: CASRGGEQFF
CDR3 DNA: TGTGCCTCCAGAGGGGGGGAGCAGTTCTTC

D gene: -
clone size: large
J gene: TRBJ1-3
V gene: TRBV7-2
CDR3 length: 14
CDR3 protein: CASSETISVDTIYF
CDR3 DNA: TGTGCCAGCAGCGAGACGATTTCTGTGGACACCATATATTTT

D gene: -
clone size: once
J gene: TRBJ1-1
V gene: TRBV19
CDR3 length: 13
CDR3 protein: CASSSERNTEAFF
CDR3 DNA: TGTGCCAGTAGTTCGGAGAGGAACACTGAAGCTTTCTTT

D gene: -
clone size: -
J gene: TRBJ2-3
V gene: TRBV7-9
CDR3 length: 13
CDR3 protein: CASRSTASSAQYF
CDR3 DNA: TGTGCCAGCAGATCTACAGCTTCGTCGGCGCAGTATTTT

D gene: -
clone size: -
J gene: TRBJ2-7
V gene: TRBV19
CDR3 length: 14
CDR3 protein: CASRRQAGSYEQYF
CDR3 DNA: TGTGCCAGTAGGCGGCAGGCCGGATCCTACGAGCAGTACTTC

D gene: -
clone size: large
J gene: TRBJ2-1
V gene: TRBV9
CDR3 length: 15
CDR3 protein: CASSALGDSSNEQFF
CDR3 DNA: TGTGCCAGCAGCGCGTTAGGGGACTCCTCTAATGAGCAGTTCTTC

D gene: -
clone size: -
J gene: TRBJ1-4
V gene: TRBV7-3
CDR3 length: 17
CDR3 protein: CASSLSGNTRTNEKLFF
CDR3 DNA: TGTGCCAGCAGCTTATCCGGCAACACACGGACTAATGAAAAACTGTTTTTT

D gene: -
clone size: -
J gene: TRBJ1-1
V gene: TRBV4-1
CDR3 length: 15
CDR3 protein: CASSPLPTVNTEAFF
CDR3 DNA: TGCGCCAGCAGCCCATTGCCGACAGTGAACACTGAAGCTTTCTTT

D gene: -
clone size: -
J gene: TRBJ2-7
V gene: TRBV7-2
CDR3 length: 12
CDR3 protein: CASSEGGYEQYF
CDR3 DNA: TGTGCCAGCAGCGAGGGAGGCTACGAGCAGTACTTC

D gene: TRBD1
clone size: -
J gene: TRBJ2-1
V gene: TRBV6-6
CDR3 length: 14
CDR3 protein: CASSHTGADNEQFF
CDR3 DNA: TGTGCCAGCAGTCACACAGGGGCCGACAATGAGCAGTTCTTC

D gene: -
clone size: -
J gene: TRBJ1-1
V gene: TRBV18
CDR3 length: 12
CDR3 protein: CASSPQATEAFF
CDR3 DNA: TGTGCCAGCTCACCCCAGGCCACTGAAGCTTTCTTT

D gene: -
clone size: -
J gene: TRBJ1-2
V gene: TRBV16
CDR3 length: 16
CDR3 protein: CASSQSGTLLSYGYTF
CDR3 DNA: TGTGCCAGCAGCCAATCCGGGACTCTGCTAAGCTATGGCTACACCTTC

D gene: -
clone size: few
J gene: TRBJ1-6
V gene: TRBV27
CDR3 length: 16
CDR3 protein: CASSLYPAGRDSPLHF
CDR3 DNA: TGTGCCAGCAGTTTATACCCCGCGGGCCGGGATTCACCCCTCCACTTT

D gene: -
clone size: medium-sized
J gene: TRBJ1-1
V gene: TRBV6-5
CDR3 length: 15
CDR3 protein: CASSYSPRSNTEAFF
CDR3 DNA: TGTGCCAGCAGTTACTCCCCACGGTCGAACACTGAAGCTTTCTTT

D gene: -
clone size: few
J gene: TRBJ1-6
V gene: TRBV5-8
CDR3 length: 15
CDR3 protein: CASSPTTSLNSPLHF
CDR3 DNA: TGTGCCAGCAGCCCAACCACAAGCCTTAATTCACCCCTCCACTTT

D gene: TRBD1
clone size: -
J gene: TRBJ2-5
V gene: TRBV27
CDR3 length: 17
CDR3 protein: CASSSDGRGQGRETQYF
CDR3 DNA: TGTGCCAGCAGTTCGGATGGGAGGGGACAGGGTCGAGAGACCCAGTACTTC

D gene: -
clone size: medium-sized
J gene: TRBJ1-2
V gene: TRBV7-9
CDR3 length: 13
CDR3 protein: CANTMGGAAGYTF
CDR3 DNA: TGTGCCAACACAATGGGGGGCGCGGCTGGCTACACCTTC

D gene: TRBD1
clone size: -
J gene: TRBJ1-1
V gene: TRBV30
CDR3 length: 13
CDR3 protein: CAWSADRGTEAFF
CDR3 DNA: TGTGCCTGGAGTGCCGACAGGGGGACTGAAGCTTTCTTT

D gene: -
clone size: -
J gene: TRBJ2-7
V gene: TRBV3-1/TRBV3-2
CDR3 length: 15
CDR3 protein: CASSQLSGIGYEQYF
CDR3 DNA: TGTGCCAGCAGCCAATTGTCAGGGATCGGGTACGAGCAGTACTTC